This TCR beta chain was captured by sequencing in a study of blood T cell repertoires in COVID-19. Some clones are missing from TCRdb's copy, which holds only in-frame ones; the method was immunoSEQ multiplex PCR. The sample lists approximately 93,000 clones, 70% to 90% occurring once. The sequence was obtained from a man aged 50 to 59 with active or convalescent COVID-19. The sample comprised peripheral blood.

The CDR3 DNA sequence: TGCGCCAGCAGTGAGGGACTAGCGGGCACAGATACGCAGTATTTT. Protein product: CASSEGLAGTDTQYF. This chain uses TRBV10-1 with TRBJ2-3; 10 bases fit TRBD2. Germline CDR1 and CDR2: WNHNN and SYGVQD (reference sequence). CDR3 length: 15 amino acids. V lost 2 bases, J lost 1 base, and 0 bases stayed unmatched.